This entry lists 27 T cell receptor beta chains sequenced from one sample in a study of blood T cell repertoires in COVID-19. Method: immunoSEQ multiplex PCR; TCRdb's copy keeps in-frame clones and lacks some. The table has some 290,000 clones, 85% to 90% seen once. The sequencing sample was made of peripheral blood. Receptors originate from a woman under 40 with COVID-19, enrolled during active disease.

The chain couples TRBV2 to TRBJ2-5; tentative D call: TRBD1 (5 bases). The CDR3 consists of 13 residues. Germline CDR1 SNHLY, CDR2 FYNNEI. Trimming pared 11 bases from V and 2 bases from J, leaving 15 bases between. The CDR3 loop is CAGNRYLQETQYF. CDR3 coding DNA: TGTGCCGGTAACAGGTACTTGCAAGAGACCCAGTACTTC. Using reference TRBV2 and TRBJ2-5 for the parts outside the CDR3, the full variable domain is EPEVTQTPSHQVTQMGQEVILRCVPISNHLYFYWYRQILGQKVEFLVSFYNNEISEKSEIFDDQFSVERPDGSNFTLKIRSTKLEDSAMYFCAGNRYLQETQYFGPGTRLLVL.

The rearrangement links TRBV24-1 to TRBJ2-1; possible D gene TRBD1, 6 bases. This CDR3 region has 16 residues. CDR1 is KGHDR, CDR2 SFDVKD, per germline. Trimming removed 2 bases from V and 2 bases from J, with 12 bases in between. The DNA of the CDR3 is TGTGCCACCAGTGATTCATCAGGGGCACCCTACAATGAGCAGTTCTTC. This codes for CATSDSSGAPYNEQFF.

This sequence joins TRBV7-2 and TRBJ2-1; tentatively, D is TRBD2 (6 bases). V was pared by 6 bases and J by 0 bases, with 15 bases between. This CDR3 region has 16 residues. The germline V gene has CDR1 SGHTA and CDR2 FQGNSA. CDR3 DNA: TGTGCCAGCAGTCTAGGGATGCGGGGCTCCTACAATGAGCAGTTCTTC. Protein product: CASSLGMRGSYNEQFF.

The CDR3 DNA sequence: TGTGCCAGCAGCTTGGCCCTGGGGAGAAGGGGGAGCTCCTACAATGAGCAGTTCTTC. Protein: CASSLALGRRGSSYNEQFF. The chain recombines TRBV5-8 with TRBJ2-1, with TRBD1 as a possible D gene (6 bases). Trimming removed 0 bases from V and 0 bases from J, with 19 bases in between. The CDR3 is made up of 19 amino acids. In germline, CDR1 is SGHTS, CDR2 YDEGEE.

This rearrangement joins TRBV3-1 (or the pseudogene TRBV3-2) to TRBJ2-3; TRBD2 matches at 12 bases. CDR3 size: 19 residues. The germline V gene has CDR1 LGHDT and CDR2 YNNKEL (reference sequence). Losses at the gene ends were 0 bases for V and 1 base for J; bases not matched to a gene: 8. The CDR3 is CASSQESLAGGLRTDTQYF. The CDR3 DNA is TGTGCCAGCAGCCAAGAGAGCCTAGCGGGGGGGCTGCGCACAGATACGCAGTATTTT.

The V gene is TRBV29-1, the J gene TRBJ1-1; tentative D call: TRBD1 (5 bases). The CDR3 totals 13 residues. The V gene's germline CDR1 is SQVTM and CDR2 ANQGSEA. Trimming pared 3 bases from V and 0 bases from J, leaving 8 bases between. The CDR3 loop reads CSVDRGVNTEAFF. DNA for the CDR3: TGCAGCGTTGATAGGGGCGTGAACACTGAAGCTTTCTTT.

This clone was seen more than once but under ten times. The chain links TRBV2 to TRBJ2-3; 8 bases line up with TRBD1. The CDR3 is 13 residues long. CDR1 is SNHLY, CDR2 FYNNEI, per germline. Trimming removed 5 bases from V and 4 bases from J; junction bases left unmatched: 2. CDR3 in amino acids: CASSSDRADTQYF. The DNA for the CDR3 is TGTGCCAGCAGTTCGGACAGGGCAGATACGCAGTATTTT.

V usage is TRBV24-1 and J usage is TRBJ2-2, with D possibly TRBD1 on 6 matching bases. Between the trimmed V and J ends, which lost 9 bases and 2 bases, there was a span of 12 bases. CDR3 size: 14 residues. The germline V gene has CDR1 KGHDR and CDR2 SFDVKD. The DNA of the CDR3 is TGTGCCACCGGGGGCGTGGGAAACACCGGGGAGCTGTTTTTT. This codes for CATGGVGNTGELFF.

The J gene is TRBJ1-2, the V gene TRBV12-3 or TRBV12-4; 9 bases align to TRBD1. CDR3 length equals 13 residues. V lost 5 bases, J lost 7 bases, and 5 bases stayed unmatched. CDR3 sequence reads: CASSRDRDVGYTF. The CDR3 DNA reads as TGTGCCAGCAGTCGGGACAGGGATGTTGGCTACACCTTC.

V is TRBV6-5 and J is TRBJ1-2; D is uncertain. V dropped 6 bases and J dropped 8 bases, with 19 bases sitting between them. CDR3 length: 14 amino acids. The germline V gene encodes CDR1 MNHEY and CDR2 SVGAGI. CDR3 residues: CASSFPGVPRGYTF. The CDR3 nucleotides read TGTGCCAGCAGCTTCCCGGGAGTCCCTCGAGGCTACACCTTC.

This chain connects TRBV15 to TRBJ2-4, with D maybe TRBD1 (7 bases). CDR3 length equals 18 residues. Germline CDR1 LNHNV, CDR2 YYDKDF (reference sequence). Trimming took 4 bases from V and 0 from J, leaving 19 bases between them. CDR3: CATSNEPSRGVAKNIQYF. DNA of the CDR3: TGTGCCACCAGCAACGAACCAAGCAGGGGGGTAGCCAAAAACATTCAGTACTTC. Based on the CDR3 plus reference TRBV15 and TRBJ2-4, the full variable domain is DAMVIQNPRYQVTQFGKPVTLSCSQTLNHNVMYWYQQKSSQAPKLLFHYYDKDFNNEADTPDNFQSRRPNTSFCFLDIRSPGLGDTAMYLCATSNEPSRGVAKNIQYFGAGTRLSVL.

The rearrangement links TRBV20-1 to TRBJ2-7, with D tentatively TRBD1 (7 bases). Germline lookup yields CDR1 DFQATT and CDR2 SNEGSKA (reference sequence). Deletions cut 8 bases from V and 6 bases from J, with 14 bases between. This CDR3 region has 11 residues. The CDR3 is CSQGGEREQYF. CDR3 in DNA: TGCAGTCAGGGGGGCGAACGCGAGCAGTACTTC.

This sequence joins TRBV19 and TRBJ1-6; TRBD1 aligns across 7 bases. CDR1 and CDR2 (germline): LNHDA, SQIVND (reference sequence). V shed 6 bases, J shed 8 bases, and the junction held 7 bases outside the gene matches. CDR3 length equals 14 residues. The CDR3 is CASRRQGGDSPLHF. The CDR3 nucleotides are TGTGCCAGTAGACGACAGGGAGGCGATTCACCCCTCCACTTT.

This clone came up a few times. The chain has TRBV19 and TRBJ2-5, with D hard to call. V lost 5 bases to trimming and J lost 2 bases, with 3 bases between them. Germline V gene sequence: CDR1 LNHDA, CDR2 SQIVND (reference sequence). The CDR3 has 11 residues. The CDR3 spells CASSVQETQYF. CDR3 DNA: TGTGCCAGTAGTGTACAAGAGACCCAGTACTTC.

The CDR3 sequence: CASSMTGGTGELFF. DNA for the CDR3: TGCGCCAGCAGTATGACAGGGGGTACCGGGGAGCTGTTTTTT. The chain couples TRBV10-1 to TRBJ2-2, with 9 positions matching TRBD1. Germline assignment: CDR1 WNHNN and CDR2 SYGVQD (reference sequence). With V trimmed by 5 bases and J by 5 bases, 3 bases remained unmatched. The CDR3 consists of 14 residues.

The chain joins TRBV4-2 to TRBJ1-1; possibly TRBD1 for D (6 bases). The CDR3 totals 13 residues. Trimming left V 1 base short and J 4 bases short, with 7 bases between. The germline gives CDR1 LGHNA, CDR2 YNFKEQ. CDR3: CASSQVGATEAFF. DNA of the CDR3: TGTGCCAGCAGCCAAGTGGGGGCCACTGAAGCTTTCTTT.

This clone turned up a few times. V gene TRBV19 combines with J gene TRBJ2-7; tentative D call: TRBD1 (6 bases). V was pared by 11 bases and J by 5 bases, with 19 bases between. Germline V CDR1 and CDR2: LNHDA, SQIVND (reference sequence). The CDR3 is made up of 13 amino acids. The DNA of the CDR3 is TGTGCCTCCAGGGCATGGGCAGGGGACGAGCAGTACTTC. Its translation: CASRAWAGDEQYF.

J is TRBJ1-4 and V is TRBV28; 10 bases align to TRBD1. With 6 bases clipped from V and 9 bases from J, the junction kept 10 bases outside the gene matches. The CDR3 is 15 residues long. Germline CDR1 and CDR2: MDHEN and SYDVKM. The CDR3 DNA reads TGTGCCAGCAGGACTCCGGGACAGGGGAAGAAAAAACTGTTTTTT. As protein: CASRTPGQGKKKLFF.

The V call is TRBV3-1 (or the pseudogene TRBV3-2), the J call TRBJ2-3; TRBD2 is a possible D gene (6 bases). In germline, CDR1 is LGHDT, CDR2 YNNKEL (reference sequence). With 6 bases removed from V and 10 bases from J, the gap between germline ends came to 17 bases. The CDR3 covers 13 residues. The CDR3 region has the DNA TGTGCCAGCAGACAAATGCGGGGAGGTCCGCAGTATTTT. Translation gives CASRQMRGGPQYF.

J is TRBJ2-2 and V is TRBV7-9; the D gene is possibly TRBD1 (6 bases). The CDR3 extends over 13 amino acids. V was shortened by 6 bases and J by 7 bases, with 12 bases between the two germline ends. The germline V gene encodes CDR1 SEHNR and CDR2 FQNEAQ (reference sequence). The CDR3 here is CASRRGQYGELFF. CDR3 DNA sequence: TGTGCCAGCAGGCGAGGACAGTACGGGGAGCTGTTTTTT. Filled out from reference TRBV7-9 and TRBJ2-2, the complete variable domain reads DTGVSQNPRHKITKRGQNVTFRCDPISEHNRLYWYRQTLGQGPEFLTYFQNEAQLEKSRLLSDRFSAERPKGSFSTLEIQRTEQGDSAMYLCASRRGQYGELFFGEGSRLTVL.

The chain carries TRBV7-8 and TRBJ2-1, with 7 bases identical to TRBD2. Germline V CDR1 and CDR2: SGHVS, FQNEAQ. CDR3 size: 16 residues. With 5 bases clipped from V and 2 bases from J, the junction kept 9 bases outside the gene matches. CDR3 bases: TGTGCCAGCAGCCCCGAAAGGGGACTAACCTACAATGAGCAGTTCTTC. Encoded protein: CASSPERGLTYNEQFF.

About this clone itself: Mismatch with germline at one junction end may stem from a read error. V gene TRBV7-8 combines with J gene TRBJ1-5; 8 bases fit TRBD1. CDR1 and CDR2 from the germline V gene are SGHVS and FQNEAQ. The CDR3 consists of 15 residues. The CDR3 DNA reads TGTGCCAGCAGCTCGAGGACAGGGTCTCATCAGACCCAGCATTTT. Its protein product is CASSSRTGSHQTQHF.

The chain recombines TRBV5-6 with TRBJ1-1; 7 nucleotides line up with TRBD1. The CDR3 extends over 17 amino acids. After removal of 2 bases from V and 10 bases from J, the junction contained 20 bases not matched to a gene. Looked up from germline, CDR1 is SGHDT and CDR2 is YYEEEE. In DNA form, the CDR3 reads TGTGCCAGCAGCTTATTCCAAGAGACAGGGTCCCTTGAGGTAGCTTTCTTT. This encodes CASSLFQETGSLEVAFF. The variable domain in full, completed from reference TRBV5-6 and TRBJ1-1, reads DAGVTQSPTHLIKTRGQQVTLRCSPKSGHDTVSWYQQALGQGPQFIFQYYEEEERQRGNFPDRFSGHQFPNYSSELNVNALLLGDSALYLCASSLFQETGSLEVAFFGQGTRLTVV.

The chain has TRBV2 and TRBJ2-2; weak D call: TRBD1 (5 bases). The CDR3 spans 14 residues. CDR1 SNHLY and CDR2 FYNNEI come from the germline V gene. The V end lost 6 bases, the J end lost 5 bases, and 13 bases lay between the germline ends. CDR3 nucleotides: TGTGCCAGCAGGCCGGGTAGGGGAACCGGGGAGCTGTTTTTT. This translates into CASRPGRGTGELFF.

The DNA for the CDR3 is TGCGCCAGCAGCCAAGTCGACAGGGACCCGGGCTACACCTTC. This codes for CASSQVDRDPGYTF. The chain combines TRBV4-1 with TRBJ1-2, with 7 bases identical to TRBD1. J lost 8 bases, V lost 1 base, and 7 bases had no gene match. CDR1 MGHRA and CDR2 YSYEKL come from the germline V gene. CDR3 length equals 14 residues.

The chain recombines TRBV7-2 with TRBJ1-4, with no clear D. CDR1 is SGHTA and CDR2 is FQGNSA in the germline V gene. The CDR3 runs 13 residues. V lost 3 bases and J 5 bases, leaving 7 bases between the germline ends. CDR3 protein: CASSFGINEKLFF. In DNA form, the CDR3 reads TGTGCCAGCAGCTTCGGGATCAATGAAAAACTGTTTTTT.

The V and J genes are TRBV5-6 and TRBJ2-7; D possibly corresponds to TRBD2 (5 bases). The CDR3 contains 13 residues. The V end was cut by 4 bases, the J end by 6 bases, with 14 bases between. CDR1 is SGHDT, CDR2 YYEEEE, per germline. The CDR3: CASSLGSVGEQYF. CDR3 in DNA: TGTGCCAGCAGCCTGGGGAGTGTGGGCGAGCAGTACTTC.